Presented here are 21 T cell receptor beta chains from one specimen sequenced in a study of identical twins. TCRdb itself ran the 5' RACE reads through MiXCR, one entry per CDR3 protein. The sample records 200,000 to 250,000 distinct CDR3 sequences, 7.5% being singletons. This same sample was also taken into another study, of yellow fever vaccine responses in identical twins.

The sample taken for sequencing was CD8+ T cells sorted from blood. These receptors were obtained from a woman aged 18-30 years in good health.

This chain joins TRBV4-1 and TRBJ2-1; D possibly corresponds to TRBD2 (6 bases). The CDR3 has 16 amino acids. Germline assignment: CDR1 MGHRA and CDR2 YSYEKL. The V end was cut by 1 base, the J end by 0 bases, with 10 bases between. CDR3 nucleotides: TGCGCCAGCAGCCAAGGGGGGGTGAGCTCCTACAATGAGCAGTTCTTC. Residues: CASSQGGVSSYNEQFF.

In this sample, this clonotype turned up once. The chain employs TRBV6-2 or TRBV6-3 and TRBJ2-1; 10 bases align to TRBD1. Germline values: CDR1 MNHEY, CDR2 SVGEGT. This CDR3 has 17 amino acids. Germline trimming cut 3 bases from V and 4 bases from J; bases unmatched to any gene: 9. DNA for the CDR3: TGTGCCAGCAGTTATTATACGGGACAGGGGATGTACAATGAGCAGTTCTTC. As protein: CASSYYTGQGMYNEQFF.

This clonotype showed up just a few times. This chain connects TRBV24-1 to TRBJ2-5; D may be TRBD1 or TRBD2 (5 bases each). The CDR3 covers 16 residues. Germline CDR1 KGHDR, CDR2 SFDVKD. The ends were cut back, 3 bases at V and 3 bases at J, with 16 bases in the middle. The CDR3 spells CATSDPARGSEETQYF. The CDR3 bases are TGTGCCACCAGTGATCCTGCCCGGGGCAGTGAAGAGACCCAGTACTTC.

CDR3 loop: CASSSGGAGYEQYF. In DNA form, the CDR3 reads TGTGCCAGCAGCTCGGGGGGAGCAGGCTACGAGCAGTACTTC. The V call is TRBV27, the J call TRBJ2-7; TRBD2 aligns across 7 bases. With 6 bases clipped from V and 3 bases from J, the junction kept 8 bases outside the gene matches. CDR3 length equals 14 residues. The germline V gene encodes CDR1 MNHEY and CDR2 SMNVEV (reference sequence).

This clonotype was observed a handful of times. The chain joins TRBV27 to TRBJ2-5; no clear D. V lost 5 bases and J 3 bases, leaving 13 bases between the germline ends. Germline V CDR1 and CDR2: MNHEY, SMNVEV (reference sequence). The CDR3 extends over 14 amino acids. This chain's CDR3 is CASSALTYEETQYF. The DNA of the CDR3 is TGTGCCAGCAGTGCTCTGACTTACGAAGAGACCCAGTACTTC.

V usage is TRBV27 and J usage is TRBJ2-7, with TRBD2 matching 7 bases. J was trimmed by 3 bases and V by 10 bases; bases with no gene match: 6. The CDR3 is 12 residues long. The V gene's germline CDR1 is MNHEY and CDR2 SMNVEV (reference sequence). Here the CDR3 reads CATRGLIYEQYF. The CDR3 bases are TGTGCCACGCGGGGGTTAATCTACGAGCAGTACTTC.

There are a few counts of this clonotype. The chain has TRBV19 and TRBJ2-3; TRBD2 agrees at 8 bases. Germline V lookup: CDR1 LNHDA, CDR2 SQIVND (reference sequence). V lost 6 bases and J lost 1; bases outside the gene matches: 12. CDR3 length equals 17 residues. The CDR3 loop is CASSLRAASGRTDTQYF. The CDR3 region has the DNA TGTGCCAGTAGCCTCCGGGCGGCTAGCGGGCGCACAGATACGCAGTATTTT.

This clonotype has ten or more counts. The chain joins TRBV12-3 or TRBV12-4 to TRBJ1-3, with TRBD1 as a possible D gene (6 bases). The CDR3 contains 14 residues. The V end was cut by 5 bases, the J end by 0 bases, with 8 bases between. The CDR3 here is CASSEQGSGNTIYF. The CDR3 region has the DNA TGTGCCAGCAGTGAACAGGGCTCTGGAAACACCATATATTTT.

This chain joins TRBV7-2 and TRBJ2-1; TRBD1 might be the D (6 bases). The CDR3 is 16 residues long. Germline CDR1 SGHTA, CDR2 FQGNSA. Trimming removed 6 bases at V and 0 bases at J, with 15 bases between. The CDR3 loop is CASSHPGQISYNEQFF. Here the CDR3 DNA reads TGTGCCAGCAGTCATCCGGGACAAATCTCCTACAATGAGCAGTTCTTC.

The V gene is TRBV2, the J gene TRBJ2-5; D assignment may be TRBD1 or TRBD2 (5 bases each). This CDR3 is built from 15 residues. V was trimmed by 3 bases and J by 2 bases, leaving 13 bases between them. CDR1 SNHLY and CDR2 FYNNEI come from the germline V gene. CDR3 region: CASSDPRETQETQYF. DNA of the CDR3: TGTGCCAGCAGTGATCCCAGGGAGACTCAAGAGACCCAGTACTTC. Variable domain in full (rest from reference TRBV2 and TRBJ2-5): EPEVTQTPSHQVTQMGQEVILRCVPISNHLYFYWYRQILGQKVEFLVSFYNNEISEKSEIFDDQFSVERPDGSNFTLKIRSTKLEDSAMYFCASSDPRETQETQYFGPGTRLLVL.

The chain uses TRBV4-1 and TRBJ2-7; tentative D call: TRBD2 (5 bases). The germline V gene encodes CDR1 MGHRA and CDR2 YSYEKL. The CDR3 has 13 amino acids. Trimming removed 0 bases at V and 5 bases at J, with 8 bases between. The CDR3 coding sequence is TGCGCCAGCAGCCAAGATAGAGGGAACGAGCAGTACTTC. Protein sequence: CASSQDRGNEQYF.

The V call is TRBV20-1, the J call TRBJ2-1; D possibly corresponds to TRBD2 (5 bases). There are 15 residues in the CDR3. Looked up from germline, CDR1 is DFQATT and CDR2 is SNEGSKA (reference sequence). V dropped 7 bases and J dropped 3 bases, with 19 bases sitting between them. The CDR3 loop is CSGRQDAGFYNEQFF. CDR3 sequence (DNA): TGCAGTGGGCGCCAGGATGCGGGCTTCTACAATGAGCAGTTCTTC.

The sample holds many counts of this clonotype. The chain is built from TRBV9 and TRBJ2-7, with TRBD2 identical over 8 bases. Germline V gene data show CDR1 as SGDLS and CDR2 as YYNGEE. V dropped 4 bases and J dropped 1; count of bases not matched to a gene: 7. This CDR3 is 15 amino acids long. The CDR3 here is CASSPRAGESYEQYF. Written as DNA, the CDR3 is TGTGCCAGCAGCCCTCGAGCGGGAGAGTCCTACGAGCAGTACTTC.

The sample holds many counts of this clonotype. V is TRBV14 and J is TRBJ2-1, with D possibly being TRBD1 (5 bases). V lost 4 bases and J lost 9, with 13 bases in between. From germline, CDR1 is SGHDN and CDR2 FVKESK. The CDR3 is made up of 13 amino acids. The CDR3 spells CASSPYRLSEQFF. CDR3 bases: TGTGCCAGCAGCCCTTACAGGTTAAGTGAGCAGTTCTTC.

The CDR3 loop is CATSRDLQPEQYF. The CDR3 DNA reads TGTGCCACCAGCAGAGATCTCCAGCCCGAGCAGTACTTC. This chain uses TRBV15 with TRBJ2-7; D unclear. The CDR3 is 13 residues long. The germline CDR1 and CDR2 sequences are LNHNV and YYDKDF (reference sequence). With 0 bases removed from V and 6 bases from J, the gap between germline ends came to 9 bases. The full variable domain, in which reference TRBV15 and TRBJ2-7 provide the parts outside the CDR3, is DAMVIQNPRYQVTQFGKPVTLSCSQTLNHNVMYWYQQKSSQAPKLLFHYYDKDFNNEADTPDNFQSRRPNTSFCFLDIRSPGLGDTAMYLCATSRDLQPEQYFGPGTRLTVT.

This clonotype occurred a few times. This chain joins TRBV7-9 and TRBJ2-5; 7 bases align to TRBD1. The germline gives CDR1 SEHNR, CDR2 FQNEAQ (reference sequence). After removal of 5 bases from V and 5 bases from J, the junction contained 11 bases not matched to a gene. This CDR3 is built from 15 residues. CDR3 bases: TGTGCCAGCAGCGGCCGGGACAGAGGTCCGGAGACCCAGTACTTC. Its protein product is CASSGRDRGPETQYF. Complete variable domain (other parts from reference TRBV7-9 and TRBJ2-5): DTGVSQNPRHKITKRGQNVTFRCDPISEHNRLYWYRQTLGQGPEFLTYFQNEAQLEKSRLLSDRFSAERPKGSFSTLEIQRTEQGDSAMYLCASSGRDRGPETQYFGPGTRLLVL.

In its sample, this clonotype was seen a few times. The rearrangement uses TRBV5-1 and TRBJ2-7; no clear D. This CDR3 spans 14 amino acids. The V end lost 4 bases, the J end lost 2 bases, and 13 bases lay between the germline ends. CDR1 is SGHRS and CDR2 is YFSETQ in the germline V gene. CDR3 sequence (DNA): TGCGCCAGCAGCATCGGAAGAGACACCTACGAGCAGTACTTC. This codes for CASSIGRDTYEQYF.

This clonotype was seen a few times. The chain employs TRBV5-1 and TRBJ2-7; D is perhaps TRBD1 (6 bases). CDR1 SGHRS and CDR2 YFSETQ come from the germline V gene. V shed 0 bases and J shed 11 bases, with 18 bases lying between them. This CDR3 is built from 14 residues. In DNA, the CDR3 is TGCGCCAGCAGCTTGGACGGGACACCTCGGGGAGAGTACTTC. It translates to CASSLDGTPRGEYF.

This chain uses TRBV20-1 with TRBJ2-1; 14 bases align to TRBD2. This CDR3 contains 17 residues. The V gene's germline CDR1 is DFQATT and CDR2 SNEGSKA (reference sequence). In nucleotides, the CDR3 is TGCTGTACACCGGGACTAGCGGGGGAGAGAACATACAATGAGCAGTTCTTC. Its translation: CCTPGLAGERTYNEQFF.

At least ten counts were recorded for this clonotype. The chain recombines TRBV24-1 with TRBJ2-1; D might be TRBD2 (6 bases). V lost 3 bases to trimming and J lost 5 bases, with 13 bases between them. CDR1 is KGHDR, CDR2 SFDVKD, per germline. CDR3 length: 15 residues. In nucleotides, the CDR3 is TGTGCCACCAGTGATCTTCGGGAGTCACACAATGAGCAGTTCTTC. This gives the protein CATSDLRESHNEQFF.

This clonotype was recorded many times. The chain combines TRBV28 with TRBJ2-1; no clear D gene. Germline V gene sequence: CDR1 MDHEN, CDR2 SYDVKM. V gave up 3 bases and J gave up 0 bases, with 12 bases separating them. This CDR3 spans 16 amino acids. CDR3 sequence reads: CASSFADGFSYNEQFF. CDR3 in DNA: TGTGCCAGCAGTTTCGCCGATGGTTTCTCCTACAATGAGCAGTTCTTC.